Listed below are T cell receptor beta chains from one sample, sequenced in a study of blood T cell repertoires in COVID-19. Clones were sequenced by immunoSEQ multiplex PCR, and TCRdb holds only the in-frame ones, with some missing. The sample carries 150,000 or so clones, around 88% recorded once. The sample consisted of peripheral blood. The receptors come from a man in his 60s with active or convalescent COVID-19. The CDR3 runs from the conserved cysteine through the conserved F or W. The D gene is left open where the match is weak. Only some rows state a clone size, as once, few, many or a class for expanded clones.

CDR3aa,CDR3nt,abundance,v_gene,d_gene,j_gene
CASSGGAAGSPEQFF,TGTGCCAGCTCAGGGGGTGCAGCGGGGTCGCCTGAGCAGTTCTTC,.,TRBV18,TRBD2,TRBJ2-1
CASRDGSTTYEQYF,TGCGCCAGCAGAGACGGGAGTACGACCTACGAGCAGTACTTC,.,TRBV10-2,.,TRBJ2-7
CASSLETGGSGREQFF,TGCGCCAGCAGCCTTGAGACAGGCGGGTCGGGACGTGAGCAGTTCTTC,.,TRBV5-1,.,TRBJ2-1
CASIGGSGSSYNEQFF,TGTGCCAGCATTGGGGGGAGCGGGAGCTCCTACAATGAGCAGTTCTTC,.,TRBV28,TRBD2,TRBJ2-1
CASSETRGITEAFF,TGTGCCAGCAGTGAAACCAGGGGAATCACTGAAGCTTTCTTT,.,TRBV2,.,TRBJ1-1
CASSQDTGQGGYEQYF,TGTGCCAGCAGCCAAGATACGGGACAGGGGGGTTACGAGCAGTACTTC,.,TRBV3-1/TRBV3-2,TRBD1,TRBJ2-7
CASSTSLGMANEQYF,TGCGCCAGCAGCACAAGCCTGGGCATGGCAAACGAGCAGTACTTC,.,TRBV5-1,.,TRBJ2-7
CATKTGVTEAFF,TGTGCCACTAAGACAGGGGTCACTGAAGCTTTCTTT,.,TRBV28,TRBD1,TRBJ1-1
CASSTTGATEAFF,TGTGCCAGTAGCACGACAGGGGCCACTGAAGCTTTCTTT,.,TRBV19,TRBD1,TRBJ1-1
CAIGLESDTQYF,TGTGCCATCGGACTGGAGTCGGATACGCAGTATTTT,.,TRBV10-3,.,TRBJ2-3
CASSTDSQETQYF,TGTGCCAGCAGCACGGACTCGCAAGAGACCCAGTACTTC,.,TRBV5-6,.,TRBJ2-5
CASSLDLQGTLHAFF,TGTGCCAGCAGCTTAGACCTACAGGGGACCTTGCACGCTTTCTTT,.,TRBV7-9,TRBD1,TRBJ1-1
CASSPLDRPRASEKLFF,TGTGCCAGCTCACCACTCGACAGGCCTCGCGCTTCTGAAAAACTGTTTTTT,.,TRBV18,.,TRBJ1-4
CASSLSVGTSGNQQYF,TGTGCCAGCTCACTGAGCGTGGGGACTAGCGGGAATCAGCAGTACTTC,.,TRBV18,TRBD2,TRBJ2-7
CATTGQDATNEKLFF,TGTGCCACTACGGGACAGGACGCAACTAATGAAAAACTGTTTTTT,few,TRBV19,TRBD1,TRBJ1-4
CASSLSRNEQFF,TGTGCCAGCAGCTTGTCCAGGAATGAGCAGTTCTTC,.,TRBV5-6,.,TRBJ2-1
CASSFPGQDITYGYTF,TGTGCCAGCAGCTTCCCGGGACAGGATATAACCTATGGCTACACCTTC,.,TRBV5-4,TRBD1,TRBJ1-2
CATSGPPWGPQETQYF,TGTGCCACCAGCGGACCTCCGTGGGGGCCCCAAGAGACCCAGTACTTC,once,TRBV15,.,TRBJ2-5
CASRPVGGGELFF,TGTGCCAGCAGACCTGTGGGGGGCGGGGAGCTGTTTTTT,few,TRBV3-1/TRBV3-2,.,TRBJ2-2
CASGSGYEQYF,TGTGCCAGTGGATCGGGCTACGAGCAGTACTTC,.,TRBV19,.,TRBJ2-7
CASLETAVAYNEQFF,TGTGCCAGCCTGGAGACAGCCGTCGCCTACAATGAGCAGTTCTTC,few,TRBV6-5,.,TRBJ2-1
CASSLVDSPYGYTF,TGTGCCAGCAGCTTGGTGGACAGCCCGTATGGCTACACCTTC,once,TRBV5-4,.,TRBJ1-2
CASRTTGSDEAFF,TGTGCCAGCAGAACTACAGGGTCAGATGAAGCTTTCTTT,.,TRBV28,.,TRBJ1-1
CASSLTRLNTEAFF,TGTGCCAGCAGCCTGACAAGACTGAACACTGAAGCTTTCTTT,once,TRBV28,.,TRBJ1-1
CASSLALSGTDTQYF,TGTGCCAGCAGTTTAGCACTCTCGGGCACAGATACGCAGTATTTT,.,TRBV27,.,TRBJ2-3
CASSETPGGTDTQYF,TGTGCCAGCAGCGAGACACCAGGCGGGACAGATACGCAGTATTTT,.,TRBV7-2,.,TRBJ2-3
CASSIVQGWSGYTF,TGTGCCAGTAGTATAGTCCAGGGTTGGAGTGGCTACACCTTC,.,TRBV19,.,TRBJ1-2
CASSLAGTSGMNEQFF,TGTGCCAGCAGCTTAGCGGGGACTAGCGGGATGAATGAGCAGTTCTTC,.,TRBV7-2,TRBD2,TRBJ2-1
CASSSGVASTNEKLFF,TGTGCCAGCAGTTCGGGAGTAGCTTCAACTAATGAAAAACTGTTTTTT,.,TRBV6-6,.,TRBJ1-4